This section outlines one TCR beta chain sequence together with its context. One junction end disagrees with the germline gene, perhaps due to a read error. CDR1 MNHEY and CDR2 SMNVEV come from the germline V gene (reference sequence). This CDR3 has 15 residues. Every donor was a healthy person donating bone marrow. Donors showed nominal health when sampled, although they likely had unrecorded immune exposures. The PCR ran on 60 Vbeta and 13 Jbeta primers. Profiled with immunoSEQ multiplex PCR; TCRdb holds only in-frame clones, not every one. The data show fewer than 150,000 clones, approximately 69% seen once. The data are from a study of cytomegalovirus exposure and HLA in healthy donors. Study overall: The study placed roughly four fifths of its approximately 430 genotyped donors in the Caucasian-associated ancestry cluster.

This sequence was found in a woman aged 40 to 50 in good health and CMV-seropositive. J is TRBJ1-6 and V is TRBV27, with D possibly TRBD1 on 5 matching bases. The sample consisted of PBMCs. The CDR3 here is CASNLRGGWSSPLHF. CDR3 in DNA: TGTGCCAGCAATTTAAGGGGAGGGTGGAGTTCACCCCTCCACTTT.